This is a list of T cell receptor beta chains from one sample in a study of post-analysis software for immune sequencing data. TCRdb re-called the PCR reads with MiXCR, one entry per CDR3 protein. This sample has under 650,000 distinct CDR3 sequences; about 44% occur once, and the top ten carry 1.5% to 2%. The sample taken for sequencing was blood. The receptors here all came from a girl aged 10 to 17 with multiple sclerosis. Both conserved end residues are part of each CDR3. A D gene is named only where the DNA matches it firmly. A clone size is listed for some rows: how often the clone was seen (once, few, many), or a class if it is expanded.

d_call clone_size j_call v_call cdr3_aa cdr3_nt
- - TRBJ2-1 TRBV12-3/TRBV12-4 CASSQSALGNEQFF TGTGCCAGCAGCCAGTCCGCCTTGGGCAATGAGCAGTTCTTC
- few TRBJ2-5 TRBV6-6 CASSHEETQYF TGTGCCAGCAGTCACGAAGAGACCCAGTACTTC
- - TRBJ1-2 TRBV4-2 CASSQGGAANYGYTF TGTGCCAGCAGCCAAGGCGGTGCGGCAAACTATGGCTACACCTTC
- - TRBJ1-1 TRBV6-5 CASSGVRGTEAFF TGTGCCAGCTCCGGGGTCCGGGGCACTGAAGCTTTCTTT
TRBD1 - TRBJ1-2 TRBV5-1 CASTLFTTGSDGYTF TGCGCCAGCACGCTATTTACGACAGGGAGTGATGGCTACACCTTC
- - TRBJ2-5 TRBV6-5 CASSYSLRGAGTQYF TGTGCCAGCAGTTACTCTTTAAGGGGGGCAGGGACCCAGTACTTC
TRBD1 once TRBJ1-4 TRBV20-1 CSASGRQGDEKLFF TGCAGTGCTAGTGGCCGGCAGGGGGATGAAAAACTGTTTTTT
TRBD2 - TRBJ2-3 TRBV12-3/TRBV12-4 CASSPRRGVDTQYF TGTGCCAGCAGCCCTAGACGGGGGGTAGATACGCAGTATTTT
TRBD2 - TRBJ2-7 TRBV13 CASSLGSASGRAYRYEQYF TGTGCCAGCAGCTTAGGTTCTGCTAGCGGGAGGGCCTATCGCTACGAGCAGTACTTC
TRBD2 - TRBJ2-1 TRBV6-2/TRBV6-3 CASRPGTSDYNEQFF TGTGCCAGCAGACCCGGGACTAGCGACTACAATGAGCAGTTCTTC
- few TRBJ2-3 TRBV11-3 CASSRSRGTDTQYF TGTGCCAGCAGCCGCTCTAGGGGCACAGATACGCAGTATTTT
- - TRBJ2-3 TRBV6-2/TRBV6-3 CASSDPARDTQYF TGTGCCAGCAGTGACCCAGCGAGGGATACGCAGTATTTT
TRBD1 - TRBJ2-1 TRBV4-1 CASSQAGTGGYNEQFF TGCGCCAGCAGCCAGGCCGGGACAGGGGGCTACAATGAGCAGTTCTTC
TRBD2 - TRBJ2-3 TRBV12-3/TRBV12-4 CASSFQPSGFRTDTQYF TGTGCCAGCAGTTTCCAGCCTAGCGGGTTCCGCACAGATACGCAGTATTTT
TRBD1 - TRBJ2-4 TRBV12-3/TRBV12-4 CASSSGTGGKNIQYF TGTGCCAGCAGCTCCGGGACAGGGGGTAAAAACATTCAGTACTTC
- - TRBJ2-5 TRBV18 CASSPQAGETQYF TGTGCCAGCTCACCACAGGCCGGGGAGACCCAGTACTTC
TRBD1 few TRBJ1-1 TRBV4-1 CASSQGPFLRDRKNPLNTEAFF TGCGCCAGCAGCCAGGGCCCGTTTCTCCGGGACAGGAAAAATCCCTTGAACACTGAAGCTTTCTTT
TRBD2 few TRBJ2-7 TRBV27 CASSLISGVRSSYEQYF TGTGCCAGCAGTTTGATCAGCGGGGTTAGGAGCTCCTACGAGCAGTACTTC